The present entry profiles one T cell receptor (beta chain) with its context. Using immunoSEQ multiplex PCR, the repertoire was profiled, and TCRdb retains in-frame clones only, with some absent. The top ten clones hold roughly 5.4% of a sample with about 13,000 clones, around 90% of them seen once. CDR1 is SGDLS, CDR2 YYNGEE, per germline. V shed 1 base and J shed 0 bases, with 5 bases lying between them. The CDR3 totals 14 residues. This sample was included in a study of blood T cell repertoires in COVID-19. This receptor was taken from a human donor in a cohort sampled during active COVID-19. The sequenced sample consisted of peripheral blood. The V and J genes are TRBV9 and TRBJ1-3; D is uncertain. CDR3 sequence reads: CASSVSSSGNTIYF. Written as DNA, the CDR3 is TGTGCCAGCAGCGTATCTAGCTCTGGAAACACCATATATTTT. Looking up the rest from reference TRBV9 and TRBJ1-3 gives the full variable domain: DSGVTQTPKHLITATGQRVTLRCSPRSGDLSVYWYQQSLDQGLQFLIQYYNGEERAKGNILERFSAQQFPDLHSELNLSSLELGDSALYFCASSVSSSGNTIYFGEGSWLTVV.